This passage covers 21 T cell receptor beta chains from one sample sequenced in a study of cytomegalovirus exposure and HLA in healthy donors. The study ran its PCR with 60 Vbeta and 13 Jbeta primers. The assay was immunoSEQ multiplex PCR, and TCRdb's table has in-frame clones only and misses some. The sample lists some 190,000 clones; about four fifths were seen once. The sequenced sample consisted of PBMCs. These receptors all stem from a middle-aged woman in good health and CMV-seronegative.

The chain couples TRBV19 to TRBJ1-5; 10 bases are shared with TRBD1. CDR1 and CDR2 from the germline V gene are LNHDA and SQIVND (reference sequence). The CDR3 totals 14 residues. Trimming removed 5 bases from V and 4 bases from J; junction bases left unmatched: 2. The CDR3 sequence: CASSPGQGNQPQHF. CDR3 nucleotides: TGTGCCAGTAGTCCGGGACAGGGGAATCAGCCCCAGCATTTT.

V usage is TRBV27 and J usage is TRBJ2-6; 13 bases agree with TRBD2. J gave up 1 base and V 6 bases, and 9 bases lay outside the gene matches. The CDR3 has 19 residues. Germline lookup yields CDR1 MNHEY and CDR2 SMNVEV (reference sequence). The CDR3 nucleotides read TGTGCCAGCAGAACCCAGGGACTAGCGGGGATTTCTGGGGCCAACGTCCTGACTTTC. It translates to CASRTQGLAGISGANVLTF.

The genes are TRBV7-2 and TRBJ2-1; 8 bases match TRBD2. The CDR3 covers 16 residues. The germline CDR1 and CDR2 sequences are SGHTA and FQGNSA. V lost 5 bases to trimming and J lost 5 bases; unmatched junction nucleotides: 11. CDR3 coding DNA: TGTGCCAGCAGCCCCTGGACTAGCCAGGTGCACAATGAGCAGTTCTTC. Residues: CASSPWTSQVHNEQFF.

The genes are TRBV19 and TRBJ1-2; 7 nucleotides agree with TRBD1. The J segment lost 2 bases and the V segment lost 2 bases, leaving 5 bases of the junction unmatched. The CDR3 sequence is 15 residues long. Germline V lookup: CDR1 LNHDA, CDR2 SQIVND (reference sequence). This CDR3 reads CASSIQQGQNYGYTF. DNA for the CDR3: TGTGCCAGTAGTATACAGCAGGGACAGAACTATGGCTACACCTTC.

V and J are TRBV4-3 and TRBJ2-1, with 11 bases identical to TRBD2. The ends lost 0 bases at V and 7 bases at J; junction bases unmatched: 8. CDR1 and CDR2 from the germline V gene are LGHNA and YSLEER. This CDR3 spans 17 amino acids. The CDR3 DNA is TGCGCCAGCAGCCAAGATCTCCCTAGCGGGAGGAGAAATGAGCAGTTCTTC. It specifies CASSQDLPSGRRNEQFF.

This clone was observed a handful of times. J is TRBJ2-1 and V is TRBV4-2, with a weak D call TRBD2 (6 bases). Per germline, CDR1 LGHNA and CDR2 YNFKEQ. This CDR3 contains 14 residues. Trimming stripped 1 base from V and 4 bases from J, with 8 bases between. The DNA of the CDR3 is TGTGCCAGCAGCCAAGGACGGGAGTACAATGAGCAGTTCTTC. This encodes CASSQGREYNEQFF.

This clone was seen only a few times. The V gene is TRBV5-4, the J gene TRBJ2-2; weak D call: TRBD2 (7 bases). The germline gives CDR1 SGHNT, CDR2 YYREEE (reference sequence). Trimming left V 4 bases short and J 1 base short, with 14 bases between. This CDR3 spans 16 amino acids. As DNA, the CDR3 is TGTGCCAGCAGCCTTGGGGGCGGGGGGAACACCGGGGAGCTGTTTTTT. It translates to CASSLGGGGNTGELFF.

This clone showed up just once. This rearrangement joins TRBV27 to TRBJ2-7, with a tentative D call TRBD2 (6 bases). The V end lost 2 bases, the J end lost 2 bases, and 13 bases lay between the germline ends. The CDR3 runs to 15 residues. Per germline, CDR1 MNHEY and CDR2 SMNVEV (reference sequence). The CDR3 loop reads CASSLRPTSTYEQYF. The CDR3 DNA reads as TGTGCCAGCAGTTTAAGACCTACTAGCACCTACGAGCAGTACTTC.

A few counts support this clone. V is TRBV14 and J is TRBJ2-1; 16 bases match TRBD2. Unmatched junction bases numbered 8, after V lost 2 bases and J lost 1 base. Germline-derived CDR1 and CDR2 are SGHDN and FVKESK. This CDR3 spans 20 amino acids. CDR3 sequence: CASSQLWGLAGGLSYNEQFF. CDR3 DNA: TGTGCCAGCAGCCAATTGTGGGGACTAGCGGGAGGGCTTTCCTACAATGAGCAGTTCTTC.

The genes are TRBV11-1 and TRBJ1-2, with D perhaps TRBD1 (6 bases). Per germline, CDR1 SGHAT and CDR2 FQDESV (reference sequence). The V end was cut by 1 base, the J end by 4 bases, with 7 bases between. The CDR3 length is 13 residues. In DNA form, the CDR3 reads TGTGCCAGCAGCTTAGACAGGGTCTATGGCTACACCTTC. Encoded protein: CASSLDRVYGYTF.

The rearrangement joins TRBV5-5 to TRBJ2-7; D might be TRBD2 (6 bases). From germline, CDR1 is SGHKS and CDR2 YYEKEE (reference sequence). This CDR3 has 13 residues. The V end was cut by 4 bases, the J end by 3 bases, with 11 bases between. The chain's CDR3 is CASSLSGGYEQYV. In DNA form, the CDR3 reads TGTGCCAGCAGCCTTAGCGGAGGCTACGAGCAGTACGTC.

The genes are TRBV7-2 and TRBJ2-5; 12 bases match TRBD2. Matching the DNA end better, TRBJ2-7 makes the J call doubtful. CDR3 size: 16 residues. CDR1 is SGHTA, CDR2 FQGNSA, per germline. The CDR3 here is CASSLALAGGVHEQYF. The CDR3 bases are TGTGCCAGCAGCTTAGCACTAGCGGGAGGTGTCCACGAGCAGTACTTC.

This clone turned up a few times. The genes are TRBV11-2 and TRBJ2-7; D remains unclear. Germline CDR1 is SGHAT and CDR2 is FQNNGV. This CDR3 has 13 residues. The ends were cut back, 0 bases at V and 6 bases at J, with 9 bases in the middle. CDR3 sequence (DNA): TGTGCCAGCAGCTTAGAACCACCGAGCGAGCAGTACTTC. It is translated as CASSLEPPSEQYF.

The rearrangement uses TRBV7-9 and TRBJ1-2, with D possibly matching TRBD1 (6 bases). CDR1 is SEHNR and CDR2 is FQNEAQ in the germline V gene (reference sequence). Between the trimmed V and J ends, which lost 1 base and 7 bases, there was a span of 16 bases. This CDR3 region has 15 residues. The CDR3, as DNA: TGTGCCAGCAGCTTAGGAGCAGGGGCGGCTCGTGGCTACACCTTC. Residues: CASSLGAGAARGYTF.

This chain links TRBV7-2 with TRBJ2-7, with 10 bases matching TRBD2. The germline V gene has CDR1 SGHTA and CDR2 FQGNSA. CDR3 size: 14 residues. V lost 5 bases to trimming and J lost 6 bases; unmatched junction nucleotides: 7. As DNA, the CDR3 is TGTGCCAGCAGCATCGTAGCTAGCGGGGGCGAGCAGTACTTC. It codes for CASSIVASGGEQYF.

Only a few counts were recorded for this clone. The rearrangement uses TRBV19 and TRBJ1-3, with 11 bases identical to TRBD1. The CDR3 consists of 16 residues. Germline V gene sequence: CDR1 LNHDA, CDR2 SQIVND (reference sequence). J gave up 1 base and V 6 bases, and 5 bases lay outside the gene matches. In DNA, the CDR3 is TGTGCCAGTAGACCACGGGACAGGGGGTCTGGAAACACCATATATTTT. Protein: CASRPRDRGSGNTIYF.

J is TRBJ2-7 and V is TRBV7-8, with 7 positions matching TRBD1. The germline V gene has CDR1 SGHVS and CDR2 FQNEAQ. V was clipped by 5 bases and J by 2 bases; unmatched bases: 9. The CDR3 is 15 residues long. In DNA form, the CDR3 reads TGTGCCAGCAGCCAAGGACAGGAAATAACCTACGAGCAGTACTTC. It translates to CASSQGQEITYEQYF. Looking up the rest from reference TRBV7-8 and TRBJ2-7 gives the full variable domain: GAGVSQSPRYKVAKRGQDVALRCDPISGHVSLFWYQQALGQGPEFLTYFQNEAQLDKSGLPSDRFFAERPEGSVSTLKIQRTQQEDSAVYLCASSQGQEITYEQYFGPGTRLTVT.

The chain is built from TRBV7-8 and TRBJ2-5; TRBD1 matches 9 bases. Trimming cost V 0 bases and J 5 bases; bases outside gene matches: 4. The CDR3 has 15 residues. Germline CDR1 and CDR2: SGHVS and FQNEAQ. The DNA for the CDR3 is TGTGCCAGCAGCTTAGCGCTCGGACAGGGGGAGACCCAGTACTTC. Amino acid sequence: CASSLALGQGETQYF.

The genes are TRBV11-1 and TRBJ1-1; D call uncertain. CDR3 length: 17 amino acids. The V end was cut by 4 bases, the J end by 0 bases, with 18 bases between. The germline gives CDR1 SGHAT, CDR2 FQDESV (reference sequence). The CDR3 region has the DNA TGTGCCAGCAGCTCAGAGAGGCCGTCCCGGGTGAACACTGAAGCTTTCTTT. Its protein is CASSSERPSRVNTEAFF.

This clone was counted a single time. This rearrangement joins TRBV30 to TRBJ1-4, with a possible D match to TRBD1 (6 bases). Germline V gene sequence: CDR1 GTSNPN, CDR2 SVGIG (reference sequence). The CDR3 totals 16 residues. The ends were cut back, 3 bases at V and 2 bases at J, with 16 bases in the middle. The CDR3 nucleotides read TGTGCCTGGAGCCTGGCAGGGGCTATGACTAATGAAAAACTGTTTTTT. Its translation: CAWSLAGAMTNEKLFF.

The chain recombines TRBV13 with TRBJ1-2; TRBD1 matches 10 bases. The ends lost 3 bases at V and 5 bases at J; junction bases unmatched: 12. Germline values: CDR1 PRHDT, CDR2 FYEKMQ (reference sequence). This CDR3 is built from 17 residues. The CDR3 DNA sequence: TGTGCCAGCAGCTTGGGGGGACAGGGGACTATTCCATATGGCTACACCTTC. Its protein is CASSLGGQGTIPYGYTF.